Below are 2 T cell receptor beta chains sequenced from a single sample in a study of cytomegalovirus exposure and HLA in healthy donors. PCR primers comprised 60 Vbeta and 13 Jbeta primers. Profiled with immunoSEQ multiplex PCR; TCRdb holds only in-frame clones, not every one. The sample records 150,000 to 200,000 clones, roughly four fifths being singletons. Sequencing used PBMCs. These receptors all come from a woman in her fifties or sixties in good health and CMV-seronegative.

The chain carries TRBV28 and TRBJ2-5; 7 bases are shared with TRBD2. The CDR3 length is 15 residues. Germline V CDR1 and CDR2: MDHEN, SYDVKM. Trimming removed 5 bases from V and 13 bases from J; junction bases left unmatched: 19. The DNA of the CDR3 is TGTGCCAGCAGTCCTTGGGAGGGGCCCTCACCTACTCTGTACTTC. Protein product: CASSPWEGPSPTLYF.

The genes are TRBV18 and TRBJ1-3; D unclear. From germline, CDR1 is KGHSH and CDR2 LQKENI. CDR3 length: 14 residues. Trimming removed 8 bases at V and 0 bases at J, with 11 bases between. The CDR3 loop reads CASSGVGSGNTIYF. CDR3 nucleotide sequence: TGTGCCAGCAGCGGGGTAGGCTCTGGAAACACCATATATTTT.